This TCR beta chain is from a study of radiotherapy plus CTLA-4 blockade in lung cancer. TCRdb's table, derived via immunoSEQ multiplex PCR, lists solely in-frame clones and lacks some. Of about 80,000 clones in the sample, about 84% are singletons; the top ten hold approximately 0.81%. Germline CDR1 and CDR2: SEHNR and FQNEAQ (reference sequence). V lost 2 bases and J lost 7; bases outside the gene matches: 8. CDR3 length: 16 residues. The rearrangement uses TRBV7-9 and TRBJ1-4; 9 bases match TRBD1. The source is a human donor with non-small cell lung cancer who had stable disease on radiotherapy plus ipilimumab. Material: peripheral blood, obtained from a patient treated with radiotherapy plus ipilimumab. CDR3 region: CASSLRSTGGSEKLFF. The CDR3 region has the DNA TGTGCCAGCAGCTTAAGGTCTACAGGGGGCAGTGAAAAACTGTTTTTT.